Described below is a single T cell receptor (beta chain) sequence and its context. No antigen is known for it. This entry belongs to a study of T cells expressing NK-cell markers. Across the whole study: Sorted CD3+CD56+NKG2C+, CD3+CD56+NKG2C- and CD3+CD56-NKG2C+ T cells provided the TCR beta repertoires. Serological testing identified most of the eight sequenced donors as HCMV-seropositive and one as seronegative. Whole-study findings and limits: In a few donors, these clonotypes also led the CD3+CD56-NKG2C+ fraction.

TCR beta libraries carry UMIs added by 5'RACE template switching. TCRdb processed the 5' RACE reads again and assigns one entry to each CDR3 protein, with no DNA. This sample contains 200,000 to 300,000 distinct CDR3 sequences. The receptor was derived from a woman aged 18-70 years in good health. Sequencing input: blood T cells: a sorted CD56 or NKG2C T cell subset, CD4+ or CD8+ T cells, or bulk PBMC T cells (not recorded which).

The CDR3 loop reads CAVTPGSGGYTF. The chain recombines TRBV12-3 or TRBV12-4 with TRBJ1-2; the D call from TCRdb, TRBD1, cannot be confirmed without DNA. The CDR3 loop spans 12 amino acids.